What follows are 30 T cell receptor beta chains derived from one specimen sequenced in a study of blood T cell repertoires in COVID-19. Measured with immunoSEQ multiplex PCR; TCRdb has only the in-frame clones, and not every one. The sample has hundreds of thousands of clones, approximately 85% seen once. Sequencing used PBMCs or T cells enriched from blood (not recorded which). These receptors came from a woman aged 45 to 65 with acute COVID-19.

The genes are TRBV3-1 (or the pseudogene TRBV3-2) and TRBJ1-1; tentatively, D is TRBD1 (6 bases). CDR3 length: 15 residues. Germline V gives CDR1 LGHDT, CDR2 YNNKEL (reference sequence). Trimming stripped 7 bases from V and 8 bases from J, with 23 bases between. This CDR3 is CASTRRGGDTREAFF. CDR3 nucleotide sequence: TGTGCCAGCACCCGAAGGGGGGGTGACACGCGCGAAGCTTTCTTT.

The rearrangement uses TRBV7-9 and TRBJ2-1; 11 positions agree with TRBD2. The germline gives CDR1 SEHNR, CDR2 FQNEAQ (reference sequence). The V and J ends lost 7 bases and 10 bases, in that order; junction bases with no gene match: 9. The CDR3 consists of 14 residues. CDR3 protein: CASTGTSGLGEQFF. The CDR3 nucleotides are TGTGCCAGCACCGGGACTAGCGGTTTAGGAGAGCAGTTCTTC.

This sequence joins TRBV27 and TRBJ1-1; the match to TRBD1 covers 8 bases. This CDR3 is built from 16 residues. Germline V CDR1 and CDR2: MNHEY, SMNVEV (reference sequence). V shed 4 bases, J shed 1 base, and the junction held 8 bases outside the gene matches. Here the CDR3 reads CASSSRGQGKNTEAFF. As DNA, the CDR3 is TGTGCCAGCAGTTCCAGGGGGCAGGGGAAGAACACTGAAGCTTTCTTT.

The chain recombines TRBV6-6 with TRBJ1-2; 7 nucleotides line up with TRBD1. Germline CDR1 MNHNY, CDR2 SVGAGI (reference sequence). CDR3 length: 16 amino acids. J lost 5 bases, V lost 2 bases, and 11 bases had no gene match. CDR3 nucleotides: TGTGCCAGCAGTTACCCATCAGGGGGTACGATATATGGCTACACCTTC. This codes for CASSYPSGGTIYGYTF.

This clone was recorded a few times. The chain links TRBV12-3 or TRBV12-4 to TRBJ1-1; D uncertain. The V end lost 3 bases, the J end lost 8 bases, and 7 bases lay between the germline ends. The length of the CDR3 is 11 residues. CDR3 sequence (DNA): TGTGCCAGCAGTTTCTCAGCGGAAGCTTTCTTT. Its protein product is CASSFSAEAFF.

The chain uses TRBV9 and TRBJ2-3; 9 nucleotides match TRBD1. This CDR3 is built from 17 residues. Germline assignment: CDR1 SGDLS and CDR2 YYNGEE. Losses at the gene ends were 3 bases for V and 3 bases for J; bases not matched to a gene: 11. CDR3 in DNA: TGTGCCAGCAGCGCACCCATCCGGGACAGGGTAACAGATACGCAGTATTTT. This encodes CASSAPIRDRVTDTQYF.

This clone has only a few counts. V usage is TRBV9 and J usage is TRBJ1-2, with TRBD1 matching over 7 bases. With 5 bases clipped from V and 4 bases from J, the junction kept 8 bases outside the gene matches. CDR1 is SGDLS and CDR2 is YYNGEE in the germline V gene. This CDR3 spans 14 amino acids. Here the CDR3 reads CASRTPDRPYGYTF. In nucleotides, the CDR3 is TGTGCCAGCAGAACCCCGGACAGGCCCTATGGCTACACCTTC.

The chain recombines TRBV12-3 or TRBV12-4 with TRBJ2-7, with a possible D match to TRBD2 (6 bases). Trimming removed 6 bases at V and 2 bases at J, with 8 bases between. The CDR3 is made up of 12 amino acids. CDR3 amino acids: CASRGLTYEQYF. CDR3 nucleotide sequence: TGTGCCAGCAGGGGACTTACCTACGAGCAGTACTTC.

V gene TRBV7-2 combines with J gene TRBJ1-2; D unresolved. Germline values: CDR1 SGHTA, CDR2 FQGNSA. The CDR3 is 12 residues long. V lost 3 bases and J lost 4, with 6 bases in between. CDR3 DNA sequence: TGTGCCAGCAGCTTTTCCAGCTATGGCTACACCTTC. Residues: CASSFSSYGYTF.

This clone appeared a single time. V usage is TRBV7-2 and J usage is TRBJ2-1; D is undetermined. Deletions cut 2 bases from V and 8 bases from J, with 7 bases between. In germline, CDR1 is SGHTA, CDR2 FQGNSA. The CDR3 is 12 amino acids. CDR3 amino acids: CASSLSKHEQFF. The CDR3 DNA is TGTGCCAGCAGCTTATCAAAGCATGAGCAGTTCTTC.

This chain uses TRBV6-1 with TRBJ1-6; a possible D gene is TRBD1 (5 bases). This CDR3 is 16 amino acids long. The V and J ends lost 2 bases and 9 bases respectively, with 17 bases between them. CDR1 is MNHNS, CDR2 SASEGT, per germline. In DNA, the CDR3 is TGTGCCAGCAGTGAATTGTTTCGGGGGAATATTTCACCCCTCCACTTT. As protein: CASSELFRGNISPLHF.

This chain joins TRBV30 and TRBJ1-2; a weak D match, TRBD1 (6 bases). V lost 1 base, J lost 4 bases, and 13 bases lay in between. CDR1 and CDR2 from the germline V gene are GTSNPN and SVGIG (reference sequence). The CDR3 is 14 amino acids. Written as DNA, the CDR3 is TGTGCCTGGAGTGAAAGGGGAGGGGGCTATGGCTACACCTTC. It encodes CAWSERGGGYGYTF.

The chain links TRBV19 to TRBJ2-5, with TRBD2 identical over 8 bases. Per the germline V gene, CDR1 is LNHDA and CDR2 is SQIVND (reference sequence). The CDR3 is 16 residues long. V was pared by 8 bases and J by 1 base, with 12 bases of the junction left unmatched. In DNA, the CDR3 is TGTGCCAGTTCATTCGGGGGGGCACCACTCCAAGAGACCCAGTACTTC. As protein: CASSFGGAPLQETQYF.

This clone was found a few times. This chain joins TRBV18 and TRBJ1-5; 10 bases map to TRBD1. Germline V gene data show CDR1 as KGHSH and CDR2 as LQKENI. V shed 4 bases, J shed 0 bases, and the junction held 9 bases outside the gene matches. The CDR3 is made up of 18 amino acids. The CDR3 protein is CASSLKGTGVYSNQPQHF. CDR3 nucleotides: TGTGCCAGCTCACTAAAGGGGACAGGGGTTTATAGCAATCAGCCCCAGCATTTT. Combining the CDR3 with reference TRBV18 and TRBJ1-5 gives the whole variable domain NAGVMQNPRHLVRRRGQEARLRCSPMKGHSHVYWYRQLPEEGLKFMVYLQKENIIDESGMPKERFSAEFPKEGPSILRIQQVVRGDSAAYFCASSLKGTGVYSNQPQHFGDGTRLSIL.

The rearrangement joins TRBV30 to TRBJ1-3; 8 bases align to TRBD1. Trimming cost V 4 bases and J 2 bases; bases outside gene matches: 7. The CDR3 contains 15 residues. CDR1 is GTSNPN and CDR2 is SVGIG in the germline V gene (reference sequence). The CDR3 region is CAWNRQGTAGNTIYF. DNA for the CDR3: TGTGCCTGGAACAGACAGGGGACAGCTGGAAACACCATATATTTT.

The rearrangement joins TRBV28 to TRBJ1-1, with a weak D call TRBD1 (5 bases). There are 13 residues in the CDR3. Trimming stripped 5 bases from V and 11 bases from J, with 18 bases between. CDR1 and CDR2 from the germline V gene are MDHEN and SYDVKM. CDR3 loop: CASSLSAVRAAFF. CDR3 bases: TGTGCCAGCAGTCTATCTGCGGTCAGGGCTGCTTTCTTT.

In DNA form, the CDR3 reads TGTGCCAGCAGTTACCAAGGGGTAGAGACCCAGTACTTC. It is translated as CASSYQGVETQYF. The chain links TRBV6-5 to TRBJ2-5; D is perhaps TRBD1 (5 bases). V dropped 2 bases and J dropped 4 bases, with 8 bases sitting between them. The germline V gene has CDR1 MNHEY and CDR2 SVGAGI. The CDR3 spans 13 residues.

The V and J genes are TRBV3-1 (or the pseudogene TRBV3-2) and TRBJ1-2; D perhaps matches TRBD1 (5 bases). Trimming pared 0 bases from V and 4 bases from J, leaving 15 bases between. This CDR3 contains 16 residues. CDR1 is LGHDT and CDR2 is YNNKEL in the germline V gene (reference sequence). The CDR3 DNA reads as TGTGCCAGCAGCCAAGAGGGGGGTTCGGGAAGCTATGGCTACACCTTC. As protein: CASSQEGGSGSYGYTF.

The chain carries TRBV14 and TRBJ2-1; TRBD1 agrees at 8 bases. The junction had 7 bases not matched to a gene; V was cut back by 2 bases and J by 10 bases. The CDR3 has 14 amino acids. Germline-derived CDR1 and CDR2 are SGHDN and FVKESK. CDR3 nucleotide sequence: TGTGCCAGCAGCCAACGTGGACAGGGAACCGAGCAGTTCTTC. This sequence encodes CASSQRGQGTEQFF.

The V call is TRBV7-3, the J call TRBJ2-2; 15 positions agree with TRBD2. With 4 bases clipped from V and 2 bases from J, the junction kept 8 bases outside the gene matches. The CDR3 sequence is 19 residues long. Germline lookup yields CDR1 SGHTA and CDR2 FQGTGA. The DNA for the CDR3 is TGTGCCAGCAGCTCGGGACTAGCGGGGGGACCCCTCAACACCGGGGAGCTGTTTTTT. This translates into CASSSGLAGGPLNTGELFF. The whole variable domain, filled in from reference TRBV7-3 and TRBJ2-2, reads GAGVSQTPSNKVTEKGKYVELRCDPISGHTALYWYRQSLGQGPEFLIYFQGTGAADDSGLPNDRFFAVRPEGSVSTLKIQRTERGDSAVYLCASSSGLAGGPLNTGELFFGEGSRLTVL.

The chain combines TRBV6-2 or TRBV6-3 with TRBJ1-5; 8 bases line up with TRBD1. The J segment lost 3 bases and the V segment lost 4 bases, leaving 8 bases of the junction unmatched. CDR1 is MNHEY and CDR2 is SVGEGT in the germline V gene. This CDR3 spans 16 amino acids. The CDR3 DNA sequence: TGTGCCAGCAGTTTCTATACAGGGGGGAACAATCAGCCCCAGCATTTT. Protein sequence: CASSFYTGGNNQPQHF.

The CDR3 DNA is TGCGCCAGCAAGGGGGGAAACACCATATATTTT. It codes for CASKGGNTIYF. The chain uses TRBV23-1 and TRBJ1-3, with a weak D call TRBD1 (5 bases). TRBV23-1 is identified as an open reading frame with a role that is uncertain. The V end was cut by 7 bases, the J end by 4 bases, with 5 bases between. The CDR3 extends over 11 amino acids.

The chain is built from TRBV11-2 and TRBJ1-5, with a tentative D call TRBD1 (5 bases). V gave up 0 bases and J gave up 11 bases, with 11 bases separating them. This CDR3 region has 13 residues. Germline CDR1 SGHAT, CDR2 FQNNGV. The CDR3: CASSLDRGGSQHF. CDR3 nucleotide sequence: TGTGCCAGCAGCTTAGATCGCGGGGGGTCCCAGCATTTT. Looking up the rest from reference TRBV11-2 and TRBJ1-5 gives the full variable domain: EAGVAQSPRYKIIEKRQSVAFWCNPISGHATLYWYQQILGQGPKLLIQFQNNGVVDDSQLPKDRFSAERLKGVDSTLKIQPAKLEDSAVYLCASSLDRGGSQHFGDGTRLSIL.

The CDR3 sequence: CASKGVGDTQYF. The CDR3 coding sequence is TGTGCCAGCAAGGGAGTTGGAGATACGCAGTATTTT. The chain combines TRBV28 with TRBJ2-3, with a possible D match to TRBD2 (5 bases). The germline V gene has CDR1 MDHEN and CDR2 SYDVKM. The CDR3 has 12 amino acids. V lost 7 bases, J lost 5 bases, and 10 bases lay in between.

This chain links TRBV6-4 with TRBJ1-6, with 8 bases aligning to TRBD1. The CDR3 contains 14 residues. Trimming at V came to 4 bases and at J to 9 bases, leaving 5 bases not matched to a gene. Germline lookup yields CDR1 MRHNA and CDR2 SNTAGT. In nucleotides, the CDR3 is TGTGCCAGCAGTGCAAGGCAGGGGGCTTCACCCCTCCACTTT. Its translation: CASSARQGASPLHF.

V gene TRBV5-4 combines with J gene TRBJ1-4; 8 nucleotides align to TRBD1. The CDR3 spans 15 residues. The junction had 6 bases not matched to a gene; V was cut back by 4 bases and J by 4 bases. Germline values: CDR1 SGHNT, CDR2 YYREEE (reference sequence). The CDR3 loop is CASSDAGGINEKLFF. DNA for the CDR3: TGTGCCAGCAGCGACGCAGGGGGCATTAATGAAAAACTGTTTTTT. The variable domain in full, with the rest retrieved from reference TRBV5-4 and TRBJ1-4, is ETGVTQSPTHLIKTRGQQVTLRCSSQSGHNTVSWYQQALGQGPQFIFQYYREEENGRGNFPPRFSGLQFPNYSSELNVNALELDDSALYLCASSDAGGINEKLFFGSGTQLSVL.

As DNA, the CDR3 is TGTGCCAGCTCCCCGGGAGGAGGAAACACCATATATTTT. It is translated as CASSPGGGNTIYF. The rearrangement links TRBV5-4 to TRBJ1-3; the D is unclear. The CDR3 has 13 residues. Deletions cut 7 bases from V and 4 bases from J, with 12 bases between. Germline V gene sequence: CDR1 SGHNT, CDR2 YYREEE (reference sequence).

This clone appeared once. CDR3 DNA: TGTGCCAGCAGTTTATGGACAGGGCTTAGCTCCTACAATGAGCAGTTCTTC. Translated, it gives CASSLWTGLSSYNEQFF. This chain joins TRBV27 and TRBJ2-1; 8 bases line up with TRBD1. CDR1 and CDR2 (germline): MNHEY, SMNVEV (reference sequence). The length of the CDR3 is 17 residues. V shed 1 base, J shed 0 bases, and the junction held 5 bases outside the gene matches.

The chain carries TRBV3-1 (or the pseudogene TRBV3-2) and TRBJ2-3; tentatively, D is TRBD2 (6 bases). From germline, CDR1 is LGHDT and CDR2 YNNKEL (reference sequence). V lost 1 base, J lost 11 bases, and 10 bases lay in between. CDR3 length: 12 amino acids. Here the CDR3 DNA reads TGTGCCAGCAGCCAAGCGGGGGAGAAGCAGTATTTT. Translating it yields CASSQAGEKQYF.

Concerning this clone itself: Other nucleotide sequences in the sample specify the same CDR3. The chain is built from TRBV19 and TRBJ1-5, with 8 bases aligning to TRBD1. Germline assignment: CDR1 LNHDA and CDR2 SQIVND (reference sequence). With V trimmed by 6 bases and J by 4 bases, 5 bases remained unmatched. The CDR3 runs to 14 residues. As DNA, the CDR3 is TGTGCCAGTAGCACTACAGGGGGAAATCAGCCCCAGCATTTT. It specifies CASSTTGGNQPQHF.